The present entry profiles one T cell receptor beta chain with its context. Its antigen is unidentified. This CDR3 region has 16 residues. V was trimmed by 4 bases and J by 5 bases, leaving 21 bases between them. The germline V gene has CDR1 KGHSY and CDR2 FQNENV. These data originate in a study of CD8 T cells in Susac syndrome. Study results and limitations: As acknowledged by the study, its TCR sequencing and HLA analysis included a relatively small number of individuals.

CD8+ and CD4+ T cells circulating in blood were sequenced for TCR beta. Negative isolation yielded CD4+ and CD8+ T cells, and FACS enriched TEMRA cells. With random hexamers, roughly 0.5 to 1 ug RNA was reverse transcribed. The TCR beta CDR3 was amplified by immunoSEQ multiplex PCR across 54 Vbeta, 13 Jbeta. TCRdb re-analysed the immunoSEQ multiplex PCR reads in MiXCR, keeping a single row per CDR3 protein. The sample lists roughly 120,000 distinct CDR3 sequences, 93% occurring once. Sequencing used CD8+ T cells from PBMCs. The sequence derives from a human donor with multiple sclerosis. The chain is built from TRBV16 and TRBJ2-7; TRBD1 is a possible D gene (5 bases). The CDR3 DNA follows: TGTGCCAGCAGCCGCACGGCGTTGGGGCCATTAAACGAGCAGTACTTC. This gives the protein CASSRTALGPLNEQYF.